A single sample is the source of the 13 T cell receptor beta chains below, sequenced in a study. TCRdb ran MiXCR on the RT-PCR reads and lists one entry per CDR3 protein. Of about 680,000 distinct CDR3 sequences in the sample, approximately 14% are singletons; the top ten hold 3% to 4.5%. Sequenced material: memory CD4+ T cells from blood. The receptors were gathered from a female donor in good health, serving as a healthy control.

This rearrangement joins TRBV6-6 to TRBJ1-6, with D uncertain. The CDR3 loop spans 18 amino acids. Trimming pared 2 bases from V and 2 bases from J, leaving 16 bases between. Germline V gene sequence: CDR1 MNHNY, CDR2 SVGAGI (reference sequence). CDR3 in amino acids: CASSYRSPGRAYNSPLHF. Here the CDR3 DNA reads TGTGCCAGCAGTTACCGGAGCCCTGGCAGAGCCTATAATTCACCCCTCCACTTT.

This clonotype occurred a few times. The chain has TRBV24-1 and TRBJ2-5; 7 bases align to TRBD2. This CDR3 spans 15 amino acids. The germline V gene has CDR1 KGHDR and CDR2 SFDVKD. Trimming removed 4 bases from V and 5 bases from J; junction bases left unmatched: 9. DNA for the CDR3: TGTGCCACCAGTGACACCGGACTAGGTGGCGAGACCCAGTACTTC. As protein: CATSDTGLGGETQYF.

This rearrangement joins TRBV5-6 to TRBJ1-2, with a weak D call TRBD1 (5 bases). Trimming shortened V by 5 bases and J by 2 bases, and 19 bases separated the two germline ends. CDR1 and CDR2 (germline): SGHDT, YYEEEE. CDR3 length: 16 amino acids. The CDR3 sequence: CASRTVETRANYGYTF. DNA of the CDR3: TGTGCCAGCAGGACCGTTGAAACCAGGGCGAACTATGGCTACACCTTC. The full variable domain, rest sourced from reference TRBV5-6 and TRBJ1-2, is DAGVTQSPTHLIKTRGQQVTLRCSPKSGHDTVSWYQQALGQGPQFIFQYYEEEERQRGNFPDRFSGHQFPNYSSELNVNALLLGDSALYLCASRTVETRANYGYTFGSGTRLTVV.

The rearrangement joins TRBV20-1 to TRBJ2-2, with 16 bases identical to TRBD2. This CDR3 contains 18 residues. The germline gives CDR1 DFQATT, CDR2 SNEGSKA (reference sequence). J was trimmed by 1 base and V by 3 bases; bases with no gene match: 5. CDR3 protein: CSASAGTSGRGNTGELFF. The CDR3 DNA reads as TGCAGTGCTAGTGCGGGGACTAGCGGGAGGGGGAACACCGGGGAGCTGTTTTTT.

This clonotype was counted only a few times. V gene TRBV7-6 combines with J gene TRBJ2-2, with a tentative D call TRBD2 (5 bases). Germline CDR1 SGHVS, CDR2 FNYEAQ. This CDR3 has 16 amino acids. V was shortened by 5 bases and J by 2 bases, with 15 bases between the two germline ends. The CDR3 reads CASSHDRRGNTGELFF. The CDR3 DNA follows: TGTGCCAGCAGCCACGACCGACGGGGTAACACCGGGGAGCTGTTTTTT.

This clonotype was seen more than once but under ten times. CDR3 region: CAIGASYGYTF. The CDR3 nucleotides are TGTGCCATCGGGGCCAGCTATGGCTACACCTTC. This chain joins TRBV10-3 and TRBJ1-2; D might be TRBD1 (5 bases). The CDR3 runs 11 residues. Trimming pared 8 bases from V and 4 bases from J, leaving 8 bases between. The V gene's germline CDR1 is ENHRY and CDR2 SYGVKD.

This clonotype was detected ten times or more. Being one base from a much bigger clone, this may be a read error. The genes are TRBV28 and TRBJ2-5; D uncertain. V dropped 8 bases and J dropped 1 base, with 5 bases sitting between them. This CDR3 is built from 11 residues. Germline loops: CDR1 MDHEN, CDR2 SYDVKM. CDR3 amino acids: CASCLQETQYF. CDR3 DNA sequence: TGTGCCAGCTGCCTCCAAGAGACCCAGTACTTC.

This clonotype has more than one count but fewer than ten. CDR3 loop: CSALGNSYNSPLHF. The CDR3, as DNA: TGCAGTGCTCTAGGGAATTCCTATAATTCACCCCTCCACTTT. The J gene is TRBJ1-6, the V gene TRBV20-1; D uncertain. Trimming stripped 5 bases from V and 1 base from J, with 9 bases between. This CDR3 contains 14 residues. Germline V lookup: CDR1 DFQATT, CDR2 SNEGSKA (reference sequence).

V gene TRBV5-1 combines with J gene TRBJ1-3, with D possibly TRBD1 on 5 matching bases. The CDR3 extends over 15 amino acids. V lost 0 bases to trimming and J lost 3 bases, with 10 bases between them. Germline CDR1 reads SGHRS; CDR2 reads YFSETQ. The CDR3, as DNA: TGCGCCAGCAGCTTGGATGGGGCTGTTGGAAACACCATATATTTT. It yields the protein CASSLDGAVGNTIYF.

V usage is TRBV12-3 or TRBV12-4 and J usage is TRBJ1-2; tentative D call: TRBD1 (6 bases). V was trimmed by 6 bases and J by 2 bases, leaving 16 bases between them. The CDR3 sequence is 15 residues long. CDR3 coding DNA: TGTGCCAGCAGCCACAGGGAACTTACAAACTATGGCTACACCTTC. Its protein is CASSHRELTNYGYTF.

J is TRBJ1-1 and V is TRBV5-6; TRBD1 matches 7 bases. This CDR3 is 16 amino acids long. The germline V gene encodes CDR1 SGHDT and CDR2 YYEEEE. V shed 4 bases and J 5 bases; nucleotides not matched to a gene: 14. The CDR3 region is CASSEQGRHPVTEAFF. The CDR3 region has the DNA TGTGCCAGCAGCGAACAGGGGAGACATCCGGTAACTGAAGCTTTCTTT.

This clonotype occurred many times. The genes are TRBV5-1 and TRBJ2-7; D uncertain. V was clipped by 5 bases and J by 7 bases, with 22 bases between them. The V gene's germline CDR1 is SGHRS and CDR2 YFSETQ. This CDR3 spans 15 amino acids. The CDR3 loop is CASRVGPIHPGEQYF. In nucleotides, the CDR3 is TGCGCCAGCAGGGTAGGTCCAATCCACCCAGGAGAGCAGTACTTC.

Only a few counts were recorded for this clonotype. The junction departs from the called germline gene at one end, perhaps through a read error. The chain carries TRBV7-7 and TRBJ2-2; 8 bases map to TRBD1. This CDR3 contains 16 residues. CDR1 SSHAT and CDR2 FNYEAQ come from the germline V gene (reference sequence). The CDR3 region is CASSPGDRFNTGELFF. The CDR3 DNA reads TGTGCTAGCAGCCCGGGGGACAGGTTTAACACCGGGGAGCTGTTTTTT.